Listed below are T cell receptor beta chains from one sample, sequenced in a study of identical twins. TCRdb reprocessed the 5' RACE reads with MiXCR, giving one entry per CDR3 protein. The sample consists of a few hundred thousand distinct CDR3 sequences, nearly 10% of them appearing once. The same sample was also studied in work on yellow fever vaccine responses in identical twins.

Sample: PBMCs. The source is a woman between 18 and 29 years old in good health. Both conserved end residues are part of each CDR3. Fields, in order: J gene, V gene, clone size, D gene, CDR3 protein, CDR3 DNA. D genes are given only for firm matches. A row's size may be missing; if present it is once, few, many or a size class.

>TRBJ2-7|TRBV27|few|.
CASSLNAYEQYF
TGTGCCAGCAGTTTAAATGCCTACGAGCAGTACTTC
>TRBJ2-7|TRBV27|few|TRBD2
CASSHGLAGTWEQYF
TGTGCCAGCAGCCACGGACTAGCGGGAACTTGGGAGCAGTACTTC
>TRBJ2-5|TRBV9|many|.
CASSLQPEYQETQYF
TGTGCCAGCAGCCTCCAGCCCGAGTACCAAGAGACCCAGTACTTC
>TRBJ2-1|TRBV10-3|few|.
CAIKGPPEDNEQFF
TGTGCCATCAAAGGTCCGCCTGAGGACAATGAGCAGTTCTTC
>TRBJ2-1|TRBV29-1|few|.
CSVASGDEFF
TGCAGCGTAGCGTCTGGGGATGAGTTCTTC
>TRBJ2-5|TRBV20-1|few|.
CSARLSGETQYF
TGCAGTGCTAGATTGTCCGGCGAGACCCAGTACTTC
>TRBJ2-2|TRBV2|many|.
CASSGVGGTGELFF
TGTGCCAGCAGTGGAGTGGGGGGCACCGGGGAGCTGTTTTTT
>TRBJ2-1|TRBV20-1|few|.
CSALDSYNEQFF
TGCAGTGCCCTGGACTCTTACAATGAGCAGTTCTTC
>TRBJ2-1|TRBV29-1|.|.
CSVEDSGDEQFF
TGCAGCGTTGAAGATTCAGGGGATGAGCAGTTCTTC
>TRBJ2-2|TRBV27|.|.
CASSFANNRAGELFF
TGTGCCAGCAGTTTTGCGAATAACCGGGCCGGGGAGCTGTTTTTT
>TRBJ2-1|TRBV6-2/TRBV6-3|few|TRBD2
CATQRVAGVWYNEQFF
TGTGCCACCCAGAGGGTGGCGGGAGTCTGGTACAATGAGCAGTTCTTC
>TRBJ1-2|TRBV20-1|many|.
CSATSQGLYGYTF
TGCAGTGCTACCTCCCAGGGGCTTTATGGCTACACCTTC
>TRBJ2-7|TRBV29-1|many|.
CSVTTAYDKSYEQYF
TGCAGCGTCACGACAGCCTATGACAAGTCCTACGAGCAGTACTTC
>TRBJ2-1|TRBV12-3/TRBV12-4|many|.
CASSFGQNEQFF
TGTGCCAGCAGTTTCGGCCAGAATGAGCAGTTCTTC
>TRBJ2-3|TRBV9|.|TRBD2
CASSVTDAPAGGTDTQYF
TGTGCCAGCAGCGTAACCGACGCCCCAGCGGGGGGCACAGATACGCAGTATTTT
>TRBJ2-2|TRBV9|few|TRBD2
CASSSKTTSGRNTGELFF
TGTGCCAGCAGCTCAAAGACGACTAGCGGGAGAAACACCGGGGAGCTGTTTTTT
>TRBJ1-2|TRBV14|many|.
CASSHPGTPYGYTF
TGTGCCAGCAGCCATCCCGGGACTCCTTATGGCTACACCTTC
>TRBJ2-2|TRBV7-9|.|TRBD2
CASSFGLAGELFF
TGTGCCAGCAGCTTCGGACTAGCGGGGGAGCTGTTTTTT
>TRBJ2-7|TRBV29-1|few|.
CSVEDQYRGEQYF
TGCAGCGTTGAAGATCAATATAGGGGCGAGCAGTACTTC
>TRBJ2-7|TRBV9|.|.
CASSVRGGDSPAVEQYF
TGTGCCAGCAGCGTAAGGGGTGGGGACTCCCCCGCCGTCGAGCAGTACTTC
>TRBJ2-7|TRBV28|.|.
CASSTHPGIYEQYF
TGTGCCAGCAGCACCCACCCCGGGATCTACGAGCAGTACTTC
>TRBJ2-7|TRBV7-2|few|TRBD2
CASSLGPAAGGSEQYF
TGTGCCAGCAGCTTGGGTCCTGCAGCGGGAGGCTCCGAGCAGTACTTC
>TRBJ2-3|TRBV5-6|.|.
CASSQTILYRDTQYF
TGTGCCAGCAGCCAAACAATTTTATATAGAGATACGCAGTATTTT
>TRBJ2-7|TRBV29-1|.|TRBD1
CSVEQGETYEQYF
TGCAGCGTTGAACAGGGGGAGACCTACGAGCAGTACTTC
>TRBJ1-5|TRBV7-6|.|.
CASSPGAGSNQPQHF
TGTGCCAGCAGCCCTGGGGCGGGTAGCAATCAGCCCCAGCATTTT
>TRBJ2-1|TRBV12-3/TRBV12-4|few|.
CASRGRRYNEQFF
TGTGCCAGCAGGGGGAGGCGGTACAATGAGCAGTTCTTC
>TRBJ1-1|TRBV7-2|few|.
CATRRPGEGTEAFF
TGTGCCACTCGAAGGCCAGGGGAAGGGACTGAAGCTTTCTTT
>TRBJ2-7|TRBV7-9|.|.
CASSLEQGVGEQYF
TGTGCCAGCAGCTTAGAACAGGGTGTGGGCGAGCAGTACTTC
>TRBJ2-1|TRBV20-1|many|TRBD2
CSARDQAGGWNEQFF
TGCAGTGCTAGAGATCAAGCGGGAGGGTGGAATGAGCAGTTCTTC
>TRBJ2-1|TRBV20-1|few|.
CSATDYNEQFF
TGCAGTGCGACGGATTACAATGAGCAGTTCTTC
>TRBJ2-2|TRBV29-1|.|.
CSVLNTGELFF
TGCAGCGTTCTGAACACCGGGGAGCTGTTTTTT
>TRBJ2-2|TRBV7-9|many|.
CASSLGDLITGELFF
TGTGCCAGCAGCTTAGGCGACCTTATCACCGGGGAGCTGTTTTTT
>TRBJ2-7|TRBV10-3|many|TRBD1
CATGQGAYEQYF
TGTGCCACCGGACAGGGAGCATACGAGCAGTACTTC
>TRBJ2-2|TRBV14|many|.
CASSQETATGELFF
TGTGCCAGCAGCCAAGAGACTGCCACCGGGGAGCTGTTTTTT
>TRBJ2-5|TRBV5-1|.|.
CASSWTAEETQYF
TGCGCCAGCAGCTGGACAGCCGAAGAGACCCAGTACTTC
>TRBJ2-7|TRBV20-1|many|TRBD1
CSARSGTGAYEQYF
TGCAGTGCTAGATCCGGGACAGGGGCCTACGAGCAGTACTTC
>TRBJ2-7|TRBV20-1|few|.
CSASAPYEQYF
TGCAGTGCTAGTGCCCCCTACGAGCAGTACTTC
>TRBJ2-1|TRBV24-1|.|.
CATSETPPGLGEQFF
TGTGCCACCAGTGAAACCCCCCCAGGGTTGGGCGAGCAGTTCTTC
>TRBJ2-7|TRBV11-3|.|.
CASSLTGYHEQYF
TGTGCCAGCAGCTTAACCGGGTACCACGAGCAGTACTTC
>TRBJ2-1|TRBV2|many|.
CASRVGDEQFF
TGTGCCAGCAGGGTCGGCGATGAGCAGTTCTTC
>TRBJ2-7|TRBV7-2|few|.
CASSRLVGGSEQYF
TGTGCCAGCAGCAGGCTTGTGGGGGGTAGCGAGCAGTACTTC
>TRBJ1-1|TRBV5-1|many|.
CASTLNTEAFF
TGTGCCAGCACCTTGAACACTGAAGCTTTCTTT
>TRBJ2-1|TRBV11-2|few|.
CASSLVTNYNEQFF
TGTGCCAGCAGCTTAGTCACTAACTACAATGAGCAGTTCTTC
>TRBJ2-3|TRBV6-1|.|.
CASSRGSGADTQYF
TGTGCCAGCAGTCGGGGAAGTGGTGCAGATACGCAGTATTTT
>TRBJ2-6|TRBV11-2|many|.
CASGAGSYSGANVLTF
TGTGCCAGCGGCGCTGGCAGTTACTCTGGGGCCAACGTCCTGACTTTC
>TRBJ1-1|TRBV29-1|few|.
CSVGGPVRTEAFF
TGCAGCGTGGGGGGACCCGTGAGGACTGAAGCTTTCTTT
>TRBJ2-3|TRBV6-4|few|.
CASSEGQTPTDTQYF
TGTGCCAGCAGTGAAGGGCAAACGCCCACAGATACGCAGTATTTT
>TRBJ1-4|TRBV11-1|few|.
CASSLPTTADNEKLFF
TGTGCCAGCAGCTTACCTACGACCGCAGATAATGAAAAACTGTTTTTT
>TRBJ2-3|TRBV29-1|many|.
CSAHYPNPESTDTQYF
TGCAGCGCCCATTATCCGAACCCTGAGAGCACAGATACGCAGTATTTT
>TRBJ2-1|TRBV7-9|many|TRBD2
CASSLAGGPIDNEQFF
TGTGCCAGCAGCCTAGCGGGAGGGCCCATAGACAATGAGCAGTTCTTC
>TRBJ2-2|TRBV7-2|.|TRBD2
CASSLGLAGTSGELFF
TGTGCCAGCAGCTTAGGGCTAGCGGGTACCTCAGGGGAGCTGTTTTTT
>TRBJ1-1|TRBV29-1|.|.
CSVDVDGNTEAFF
TGCAGCGTTGACGTGGACGGGAACACTGAAGCTTTCTTT
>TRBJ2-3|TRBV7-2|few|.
CASSSPGQLTDTQYF
TGTGCCAGCAGCTCGCCGGGGCAGCTCACAGATACGCAGTATTTT